These T cell receptor beta chains were read from a single sample in a study of beta chain features in type 1 diabetes. The data were produced by immunoSEQ multiplex PCR, yet TCRdb's version contains in-frame clones alone and is incomplete. The sample yields a few hundred thousand clones, around 10% seen once. Material: central memory CD4+ T cells from blood. Source of these receptors: a man aged 25 to 40 with type 1 diabetes. CDR3s leave out the opening cysteine and the closing phenylalanine or tryptophan. Each record gives: V gene, J gene, clone size, CDR3 protein. Clone size, where shown, is once, few, many, or a class for clones that have expanded.

v_gene: TRBV5-1
j_gene: TRBJ2-3
abundance: few
CDR3aa: ASSLGPGLGDTQY

v_gene: TRBV4-3
j_gene: TRBJ1-2
abundance: -
CDR3aa: ASSQDGSYGYT

v_gene: TRBV7-9
j_gene: TRBJ1-6
abundance: few
CDR3aa: ASSFQGPLH

v_gene: TRBV6-5
j_gene: TRBJ2-1
abundance: -
CDR3aa: AIGGGNEQF

v_gene: TRBV13
j_gene: TRBJ1-5
abundance: -
CDR3aa: ASSLGGPGERQPQH

v_gene: TRBV7-3
j_gene: TRBJ2-2
abundance: -
CDR3aa: ALPASRVSTGELF

v_gene: TRBV4-2
j_gene: TRBJ2-3
abundance: few
CDR3aa: ASSRSSAGTDTQY

v_gene: TRBV6-5
j_gene: TRBJ2-7
abundance: few
CDR3aa: ASRLSGQGDLRQY

v_gene: TRBV4-2
j_gene: TRBJ1-3
abundance: -
CDR3aa: ASSQEVGDLGNTIY

v_gene: TRBV19
j_gene: TRBJ2-6
abundance: -
CDR3aa: ASSIEGSGANVLT

v_gene: TRBV7-2
j_gene: TRBJ2-2
abundance: -
CDR3aa: ASRSFGTANTGELF

v_gene: TRBV19
j_gene: TRBJ2-5
abundance: many
CDR3aa: ASSISGGAETQY

v_gene: TRBV25-1
j_gene: TRBJ2-5
abundance: -
CDR3aa: ASSREGETQY

v_gene: TRBV4-3
j_gene: TRBJ2-5
abundance: -
CDR3aa: ASSQEHETQY

v_gene: TRBV7-2
j_gene: TRBJ2-2
abundance: -
CDR3aa: ASSIGGTGELF

v_gene: TRBV5-4
j_gene: TRBJ2-5
abundance: few
CDR3aa: ASSLVTSGRETQY

v_gene: TRBV7-8
j_gene: TRBJ2-1
abundance: many
CDR3aa: ASSSREYYNEQF

v_gene: TRBV5-4
j_gene: TRBJ2-7
abundance: -
CDR3aa: ASSLGNYEQY

v_gene: TRBV6-1
j_gene: TRBJ1-5
abundance: -
CDR3aa: ASILNRAFNQPQH

v_gene: TRBV5-1
j_gene: TRBJ2-1
abundance: few
CDR3aa: ASSPGENNEQF

v_gene: TRBV27
j_gene: TRBJ1-2
abundance: -
CDR3aa: ASRTNRDYGYT

v_gene: TRBV4-3
j_gene: TRBJ1-5
abundance: -
CDR3aa: ASSQDWSSKPQH

v_gene: TRBV6-6
j_gene: TRBJ1-2
abundance: -
CDR3aa: ASSRTDSYGYT

v_gene: TRBV10-3
j_gene: TRBJ1-2
abundance: -
CDR3aa: AIREDRGDYGYT

v_gene: TRBV13
j_gene: TRBJ1-2
abundance: -
CDR3aa: ASSEEINYGYT

v_gene: TRBV30
j_gene: TRBJ2-3
abundance: many
CDR3aa: AWSIADTQY

v_gene: TRBV6-5
j_gene: TRBJ2-7
abundance: -
CDR3aa: ASSYEAGTYEQY

v_gene: TRBV7-2
j_gene: TRBJ2-3
abundance: -
CDR3aa: ASSTVSYTQY

v_gene: TRBV7-9
j_gene: TRBJ2-4
abundance: -
CDR3aa: ASSSQAVAKNIQY

v_gene: TRBV5-1
j_gene: TRBJ2-1
abundance: few
CDR3aa: ASSTGLIYNEQF

v_gene: TRBV4-3
j_gene: TRBJ2-2
abundance: few
CDR3aa: ASSQDYNRGPTGELF

v_gene: TRBV7-2
j_gene: TRBJ2-6
abundance: -
CDR3aa: ASSYTSTRGANVLT

v_gene: TRBV7-9
j_gene: TRBJ2-4
abundance: many
CDR3aa: ASSFGREDNIQY

v_gene: TRBV9
j_gene: TRBJ2-5
abundance: few
CDR3aa: ASSVFDSQETQY

v_gene: TRBV2
j_gene: TRBJ1-4
abundance: -
CDR3aa: ASIRSSNEKLF

v_gene: TRBV4-3
j_gene: TRBJ2-1
abundance: few
CDR3aa: ASSSRLAASYNEQF

v_gene: TRBV6-5
j_gene: TRBJ1-3
abundance: -
CDR3aa: ASSGRGNTIY

v_gene: TRBV28
j_gene: TRBJ2-3
abundance: -
CDR3aa: ASSFFTDTQY

v_gene: TRBV6-1
j_gene: TRBJ1-5
abundance: few
CDR3aa: ASSESGAPFSNQPQH

v_gene: TRBV6-5
j_gene: TRBJ1-2
abundance: many
CDR3aa: ASAPGTGPPYGYT

v_gene: TRBV18
j_gene: TRBJ1-5
abundance: -
CDR3aa: ASSPKEGYQPQH

v_gene: TRBV7-9
j_gene: TRBJ2-7
abundance: few
CDR3aa: ASSQLSARGSYEQY

v_gene: TRBV21-1
j_gene: TRBJ2-5
abundance: few
CDR3aa: ASSRDGQIQY

v_gene: TRBV2
j_gene: TRBJ2-1
abundance: -
CDR3aa: ASSQVSNYNEQF

v_gene: TRBV2
j_gene: TRBJ2-3
abundance: few
CDR3aa: GDGGTDTQY

v_gene: TRBV11-2
j_gene: TRBJ1-2
abundance: -
CDR3aa: ASSLAGTADYGYT

v_gene: TRBV6-1
j_gene: TRBJ2-1
abundance: few
CDR3aa: ASSERGTGSTHNEQF

v_gene: TRBV5-1
j_gene: TRBJ2-3
abundance: -
CDR3aa: ASSLAVLAGSTDTQY

v_gene: TRBV29-1
j_gene: TRBJ2-4
abundance: few
CDR3aa: SVQQLAKNIQY

v_gene: TRBV5-6
j_gene: TRBJ2-1
abundance: few
CDR3aa: ASSFLLRDRRNEQF

v_gene: TRBV18
j_gene: TRBJ2-2
abundance: -
CDR3aa: ASSPLSSRPPNTGELF

v_gene: TRBV15
j_gene: TRBJ2-2
abundance: -
CDR3aa: ATSSGFGYTGELF

v_gene: TRBV6-1
j_gene: TRBJ2-2
abundance: -
CDR3aa: ASSEVWGAARAGELF